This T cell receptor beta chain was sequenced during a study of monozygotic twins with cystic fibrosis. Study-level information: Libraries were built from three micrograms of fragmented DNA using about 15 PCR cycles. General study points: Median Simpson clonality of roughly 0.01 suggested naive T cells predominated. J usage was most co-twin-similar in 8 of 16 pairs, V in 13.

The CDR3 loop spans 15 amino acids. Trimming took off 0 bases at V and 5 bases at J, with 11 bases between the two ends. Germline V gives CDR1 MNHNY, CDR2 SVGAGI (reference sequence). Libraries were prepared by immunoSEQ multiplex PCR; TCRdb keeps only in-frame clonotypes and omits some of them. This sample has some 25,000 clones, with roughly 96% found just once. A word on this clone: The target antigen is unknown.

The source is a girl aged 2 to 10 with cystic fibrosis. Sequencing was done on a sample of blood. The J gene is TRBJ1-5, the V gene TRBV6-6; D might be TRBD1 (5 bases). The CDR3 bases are TGTGCCAGCAGTTACTCGTCGCAGGGAGATCAGCCCCAGCATTTT. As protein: CASSYSSQGDQPQHF.